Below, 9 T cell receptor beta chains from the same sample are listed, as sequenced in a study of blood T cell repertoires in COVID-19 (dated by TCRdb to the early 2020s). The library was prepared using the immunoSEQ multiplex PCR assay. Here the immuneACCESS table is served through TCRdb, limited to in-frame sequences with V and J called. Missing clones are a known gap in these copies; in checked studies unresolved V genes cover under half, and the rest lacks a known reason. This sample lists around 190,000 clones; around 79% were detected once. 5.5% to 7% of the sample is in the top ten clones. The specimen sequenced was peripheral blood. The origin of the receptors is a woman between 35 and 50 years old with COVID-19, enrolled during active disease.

In nucleotides, the CDR3 is TGCGCCAGCAGCCAGACGACAGGGGGCAAGGGAAACACCATATATTTT. This sequence encodes CASSQTTGGKGNTIYF. The V call is TRBV5-1, the J call TRBJ1-3; 10 nucleotides match TRBD1. The CDR3 extends over 16 amino acids. The junction had 8 bases not matched to a gene; V was cut back by 4 bases and J by 4 bases. Germline values: CDR1 SGHRS, CDR2 YFSETQ.

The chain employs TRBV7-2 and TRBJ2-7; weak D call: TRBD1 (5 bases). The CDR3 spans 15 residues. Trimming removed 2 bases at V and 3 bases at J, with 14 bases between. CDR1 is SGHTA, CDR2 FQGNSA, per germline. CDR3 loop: CASSLYATVNYEQYF. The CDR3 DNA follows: TGTGCCAGCAGCTTATACGCGACAGTCAACTACGAGCAGTACTTC.

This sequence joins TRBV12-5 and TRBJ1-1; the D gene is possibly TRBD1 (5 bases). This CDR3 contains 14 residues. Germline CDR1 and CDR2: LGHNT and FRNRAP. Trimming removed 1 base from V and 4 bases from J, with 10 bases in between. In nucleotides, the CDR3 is TGTGCTAGTGGTTTGGGGGGGGGAGGCACTGAAGCTTTCTTT. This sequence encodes CASGLGGGGTEAFF.

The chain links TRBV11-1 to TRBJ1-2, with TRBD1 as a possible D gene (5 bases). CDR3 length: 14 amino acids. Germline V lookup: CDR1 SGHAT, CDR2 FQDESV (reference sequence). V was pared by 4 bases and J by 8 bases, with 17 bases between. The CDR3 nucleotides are TGTGCCAGCAGCTCTTCCGGGACTCGGTCGGGCTACACCTTC. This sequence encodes CASSSSGTRSGYTF.

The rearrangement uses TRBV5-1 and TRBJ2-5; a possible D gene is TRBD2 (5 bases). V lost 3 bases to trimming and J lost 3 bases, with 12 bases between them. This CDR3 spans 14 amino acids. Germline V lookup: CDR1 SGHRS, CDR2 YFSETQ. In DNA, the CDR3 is TGCGCCAGCAGCTCCACGGGATCAAAAGAGACCCAGTACTTC. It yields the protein CASSSTGSKETQYF. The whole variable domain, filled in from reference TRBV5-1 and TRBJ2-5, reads KAGVTQTPRYLIKTRGQQVTLSCSPISGHRSVSWYQQTPGQGLQFLFEYFSETQRNKGNFPGRFSGRQFSNSRSEMNVSTLELGDSALYLCASSSTGSKETQYFGPGTRLLVL.

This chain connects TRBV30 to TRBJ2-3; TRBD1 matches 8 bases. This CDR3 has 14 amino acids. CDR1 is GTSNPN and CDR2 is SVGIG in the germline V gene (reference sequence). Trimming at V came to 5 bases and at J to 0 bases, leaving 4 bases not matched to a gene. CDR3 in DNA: TGTGCCTGGTTGACAGGGGCTAGCACAGATACGCAGTATTTT. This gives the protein CAWLTGASTDTQYF.

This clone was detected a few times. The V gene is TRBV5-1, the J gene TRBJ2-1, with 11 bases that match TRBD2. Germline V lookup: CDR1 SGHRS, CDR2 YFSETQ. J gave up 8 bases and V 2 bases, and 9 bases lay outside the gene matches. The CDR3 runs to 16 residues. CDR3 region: CASSLLAGGPSDEQFF. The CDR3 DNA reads TGCGCCAGCAGCTTATTAGCGGGAGGGCCCTCGGATGAGCAGTTCTTC.

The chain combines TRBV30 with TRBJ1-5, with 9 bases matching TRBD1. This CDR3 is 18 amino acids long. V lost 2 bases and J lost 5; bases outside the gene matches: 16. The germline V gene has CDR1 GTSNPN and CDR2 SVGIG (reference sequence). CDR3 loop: CAWSFRDREPTGYQPQHF. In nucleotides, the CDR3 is TGTGCCTGGAGTTTCCGGGACAGGGAACCGACAGGCTATCAGCCCCAGCATTTT.

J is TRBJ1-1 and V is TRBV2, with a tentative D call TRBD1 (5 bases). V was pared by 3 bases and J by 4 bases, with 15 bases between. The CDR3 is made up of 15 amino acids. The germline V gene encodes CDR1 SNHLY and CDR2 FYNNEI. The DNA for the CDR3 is TGTGCCAGCAGTGAGCCGGACAACGGGGGCACTGAAGCTTTCTTT. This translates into CASSEPDNGGTEAFF.